This passage covers 18 T cell receptor beta chains from one sample sequenced in a study of T cell responses to AZD1222 COVID-19 vaccine. Here immunoSEQ multiplex PCR was the method, and the copy in TCRdb shows in-frame clones only, minus some. Altogether under 95,000 clones are present, approximately 89% being singletons, with the ten largest covering under 20%. This specimen consisted of peripheral blood, obtained on day 0 of AZD1222 vaccination. The receptors come from an adult in good health.

This clone was observed a handful of times. The genes are TRBV29-1 and TRBJ2-5, with D tentatively TRBD1 (7 bases). Trimming pared 7 bases from V and 1 base from J, leaving 34 bases between. This CDR3 region has 20 residues. CDR1 and CDR2 from the germline V gene are SQVTM and ANQGSEA. In DNA form, the CDR3 reads TGCAGCGGGACCCCCAGCCTCCATAACCTAGCAGGGGGGCCCCAAGAGACCCAGTACTTC. Encoded protein: CSGTPSLHNLAGGPQETQYF. The full variable domain, its missing parts supplied by reference TRBV29-1 and TRBJ2-5, is SAVISQKPSRDICQRGTSLTIQCQVDSQVTMMFWYRQQPGQSLTLIATANQGSEATYESGFVIDKFPISRPNLTFSTLTVSNMSPEDSSIYLCSGTPSLHNLAGGPQETQYFGPGTRLLVL.

The chain has TRBV5-1 and TRBJ2-1; 9 positions match TRBD2. CDR1 is SGHRS, CDR2 YFSETQ, per germline. V gave up 0 bases and J gave up 8 bases; unmatched junction bases: 6. The CDR3 spans 15 residues. The CDR3 coding sequence is TGCGCCAGCAGCTTGGGTGCGGGAGGGCCCTATGAGCAGTTCTTC. Protein product: CASSLGAGGPYEQFF.

The chain has TRBV2 and TRBJ2-5; D gene uncertain. Deletions cut 5 bases from V and 7 bases from J, with 11 bases between. Germline V lookup: CDR1 SNHLY, CDR2 FYNNEI. This CDR3 contains 12 residues. CDR3 protein: CASSSPPGTQYF. In DNA form, the CDR3 reads TGTGCCAGCAGTTCCCCGCCCGGGACCCAGTACTTC.

The gene calls are TRBV28 and TRBJ2-1; TRBD2 aligns across 8 bases. Per the germline V gene, CDR1 is MDHEN and CDR2 is SYDVKM. The CDR3 has 14 residues. Germline trimming cut 5 bases from V and 4 bases from J; bases unmatched to any gene: 4. CDR3 DNA: TGTGCCAGCAGTAGGACTAGCTTATACAATGAGCAGTTCTTC. Protein: CASSRTSLYNEQFF.

V usage is TRBV10-3 and J usage is TRBJ2-2, with D maybe TRBD2 (6 bases). The CDR3 runs 15 residues. The germline CDR1 and CDR2 sequences are ENHRY and SYGVKD. Trimming took off 4 bases at V and 6 bases at J, with 15 bases between the two ends. Here the CDR3 reads CAISGGPGGSGELFF. The CDR3 DNA sequence: TGTGCCATCAGTGGAGGGCCTGGGGGGTCCGGGGAGCTGTTTTTT.

The chain has TRBV3-1 (or the pseudogene TRBV3-2) and TRBJ2-7, with 13 bases that match TRBD2. V trimming: 1 base; J trimming: 6 bases; junction bases outside the gene matches: 6. Per germline, CDR1 LGHDT and CDR2 YNNKEL (reference sequence). The CDR3 contains 16 residues. The CDR3 region has the DNA TGTGCCAGCAGCCAAGCCCCCGGGACTAGCGGGACCGAGCAGTACTTC. This codes for CASSQAPGTSGTEQYF.

The chain carries TRBV19 and TRBJ2-7, with D hard to call. Germline V gene lookup returns CDR1 LNHDA and CDR2 SQIVND (reference sequence). The V and J ends lost 3 bases and 0 bases respectively, with 9 bases between them. CDR3 size: 14 residues. For the CDR3, the DNA is TGTGCCAGTAGTATCCGGTTTAGCTCCTACGAGCAGTACTTC. Its translation is CASSIRFSSYEQYF.

The genes are TRBV4-2 and TRBJ2-2; D is perhaps TRBD1 (5 bases). Germline V lookup: CDR1 LGHNA, CDR2 YNFKEQ. This CDR3 is built from 14 residues. The germline V and J ends were trimmed by 0 bases and 4 bases, with 6 bases remaining between them. This CDR3 reads CASSQDQGTGELFF. CDR3 DNA: TGTGCCAGCAGCCAAGATCAGGGCACCGGGGAGCTGTTTTTT.

The chain recombines TRBV3-1 (or the pseudogene TRBV3-2) with TRBJ1-2; D gene uncertain. Looked up from germline, CDR1 is LGHDT and CDR2 is YNNKEL (reference sequence). The CDR3 consists of 14 residues. V gave up 1 base and J gave up 6 bases, with 12 bases separating them. The CDR3 sequence: CASSQVPRFDGYTF. The CDR3, as DNA: TGTGCCAGCAGCCAAGTCCCCAGGTTCGATGGCTACACCTTC.

The table lists this clone with a count of one. This rearrangement joins TRBV18 to TRBJ1-3; D call uncertain. The germline V and J ends were trimmed by 2 bases and 0 bases, with 11 bases remaining between them. Germline values: CDR1 KGHSH, CDR2 LQKENI. The CDR3 loop spans 16 amino acids. CDR3 sequence: CASSPIPVNSGNTIYF. CDR3 bases: TGTGCCAGCTCACCAATTCCTGTTAACTCTGGAAACACCATATATTTT.

The chain combines TRBV29-1 with TRBJ1-2; 7 nucleotides line up with TRBD1. The CDR3 has 15 amino acids. Germline CDR1 and CDR2: SQVTM and ANQGSEA. The junction had 12 bases not matched to a gene; V was cut back by 4 bases and J by 4 bases. CDR3 coding DNA: TGCAGCGTTGGCGGAAAGGGAGGGGGCCTCTATGGCTACACCTTC. Its protein product is CSVGGKGGGLYGYTF.

This clone has more than one count but fewer than ten. The V call is TRBV12-3 or TRBV12-4, the J call TRBJ1-2; D is unresolved. CDR3 size: 13 residues. The V and J ends lost 4 bases and 2 bases respectively, with 8 bases between them. The CDR3, as DNA: TGTGCCAGCAGTTCGGGCCCCAACTATGGCTACACCTTC. Protein sequence: CASSSGPNYGYTF.

V usage is TRBV7-2 and J usage is TRBJ2-4; weak D call: TRBD2 (6 bases). Per germline, CDR1 SGHTA and CDR2 FQGNSA. The CDR3 sequence is 15 residues long. The V end was cut by 1 base, the J end by 5 bases, with 12 bases between. In DNA, the CDR3 is TGTGCCAGCAGCTTAGTAACTAGCTTGGAAAACATTCAGTACTTC. This translates into CASSLVTSLENIQYF. The full variable domain, rest sourced from reference TRBV7-2 and TRBJ2-4, is GAGVSQSPSNKVTEKGKDVELRCDPISGHTALYWYRQSLGQGLEFLIYFQGNSAPDKSGLPSDRFSAERTGGSVSTLTIQRTQQEDSAVYLCASSLVTSLENIQYFGAGTRLSVL.

V is TRBV7-2 and J is TRBJ2-7; TRBD1 agrees at 8 bases. This CDR3 contains 15 residues. Germline lookup yields CDR1 SGHTA and CDR2 FQGNSA. J gave up 8 bases and V 4 bases, and 13 bases lay outside the gene matches. For the CDR3, the DNA is TGTGCCAGCAGCTCAGGGACAGGCCAAATAGAACAGCAGTACTTC. This gives the protein CASSSGTGQIEQQYF.

The V and J genes are TRBV3-1 (or the pseudogene TRBV3-2) and TRBJ1-2, with 8 bases matching TRBD1. Germline V CDR1 and CDR2: LGHDT, YNNKEL (reference sequence). J was trimmed by 7 bases and V by 5 bases; bases with no gene match: 3. This CDR3 has 12 amino acids. The CDR3 loop reads CASSAQGAGYTF. In DNA, the CDR3 is TGTGCCAGCAGCGCTCAGGGGGCTGGCTACACCTTC.

The CDR3 DNA follows: TGTGCCAGCAGTTTCCTCTCCCGACCCCTCCACTTT. It translates to CASSFLSRPLHF. The V call is TRBV27, the J call TRBJ1-6; D unclear. The CDR3 loop spans 12 amino acids. Trimming removed 3 bases at V and 12 bases at J, with 9 bases between. CDR1 and CDR2 from the germline V gene are MNHEY and SMNVEV (reference sequence).

In its sample, this clone was seen a few times. The chain joins TRBV10-1 to TRBJ2-1, with a weak D call TRBD1 (6 bases). The CDR3 is 14 residues long. V was trimmed by 4 bases and J by 10 bases, leaving 17 bases between them. Germline V gene data show CDR1 as WNHNN and CDR2 as SYGVQD (reference sequence). In DNA form, the CDR3 reads TGCGCCAGCAGTGGCAGGGGCGTGTCCTTCGAGCAGTTCTTC. It encodes CASSGRGVSFEQFF.

V and J are TRBV5-1 and TRBJ1-1, with D perhaps TRBD1 (5 bases). CDR3 length: 14 residues. The ends were cut back, 0 bases at V and 5 bases at J, with 11 bases in the middle. The V gene's germline CDR1 is SGHRS and CDR2 YFSETQ. The CDR3 bases are TGCGCCAGCAGCTTGGCTCAGGGAGGGACTGAAGCTTTCTTT. It translates to CASSLAQGGTEAFF. The full variable domain, its missing parts supplied by reference TRBV5-1 and TRBJ1-1, is KAGVTQTPRYLIKTRGQQVTLSCSPISGHRSVSWYQQTPGQGLQFLFEYFSETQRNKGNFPGRFSGRQFSNSRSEMNVSTLELGDSALYLCASSLAQGGTEAFFGQGTRLTVV.